This T cell receptor beta chain was observed in a study of regulatory T cells in long-lasting Graves disease. Indicated time point: persistent/refractory GD, antithyroid drugs over 5 years with positive TRAb. The TCR library was made from RNA that had been extracted from PBMCs in TRIzol. Germline CDR1 is SEHNR and CDR2 is FQNEAQ (reference sequence). Trimming removed 5 bases at V and 7 bases at J, with 15 bases between. The CDR3 is 14 residues long. The study, taken as a whole, reports: Persistent-disease Graves' patients showed less TCR diversity than new cases.

CDR3-region Arm-PCR and iRepertoire HTBI primers produced the TCR beta libraries. TCRdb called the multiplex PCR reads again in MiXCR, with one record for every CDR3 protein. This table has fewer than 450,000 distinct CDR3 sequences, 23% appearing once. Comments on this clonotype: What it recognizes is unknown.

The source of this sequence is a female donor with Graves disease. This chain joins TRBV7-9 and TRBJ2-1, with TRBD2 as a possible D gene (7 bases). This specimen consisted of peripheral blood mononuclear cells (PBMCs), obtained when the disease was refractory, from a patient treated with antithyroid drugs. The CDR3: CASSPLGGQNEQFF. The CDR3 region has the DNA TGTGCCAGCAGCCCGCTCGGGGGGCAAAATGAGCAGTTCTTC.